Listed below are T cell receptor beta chains from one sample, sequenced in a study of CD8 T cells in ankylosing spondylitis. TCRdb independently ran MiXCR on the 5' RACE reads; one entry per CDR3 protein. The table includes hundreds of thousands of distinct CDR3 sequences, about 15% detected once. Sequencing was carried out using blood, either unsorted or a sorted T cell fraction (not recorded which). The receptors originated from a male donor with ankylosing spondylitis. The CDR3 runs from the conserved cysteine through the conserved F or W. A D gene is named only where the DNA matches it firmly. Expanded clones are given a class, and other clones once, few, many or no size at all.

V	J	D	size	CDR3	DNA
TRBV7-2	TRBJ2-1	NA	NA	CASSLARYNEQFF	TGTGCCAGCAGCTTAGCTAGGTACAATGAGCAGTTCTTC
TRBV20-1	TRBJ2-1	TRBD2	few	CSARGGGTYNEQFF	TGCAGTGCTAGAGGGGGGGGGACCTACAATGAGCAGTTCTTC
TRBV5-1	TRBJ2-7	NA	few	CASSRTLLGHYEQYF	TGCGCCAGCAGCCGTACTCTCCTGGGACATTACGAGCAGTACTTC
TRBV27	TRBJ1-4	TRBD1	once	CASSPKDRGHSNEKLFF	TGTGCCAGCAGTCCAAAGGACAGGGGCCACTCTAATGAAAAACTGTTTTTT
TRBV24-1	TRBJ2-1	TRBD2	few	CATSDFRLAGGFNEQFF	TGTGCCACCAGTGACTTCAGACTAGCGGGAGGTTTCAATGAGCAGTTCTTC
TRBV6-1	TRBJ1-3	NA	few	CASKGISGNTIYF	TGTGCCAGCAAGGGGATCTCTGGAAACACCATATATTTT
TRBV2	TRBJ1-5	NA	few	CASSEESEQPQHF	TGTGCCAGCAGTGAGGAGTCCGAACAGCCCCAGCATTTT
TRBV20-1	TRBJ1-2	NA	few	CRAGAYNYGYTF	TGCAGGGCAGGCGCCTACAACTATGGCTACACCTTC
TRBV14	TRBJ2-1	TRBD2	few	CASSSGTKQFF	TGTGCCAGCAGTTCCGGGACTAAGCAGTTCTTC
TRBV24-1	TRBJ2-3	NA	few	CATSDLKGVDTQYF	TGTGCCACCAGTGATTTGAAGGGGGTGGATACGCAGTATTTT
TRBV12-3/TRBV12-4	TRBJ2-1	TRBD2	few	CASSFISGGAPEQFF	TGTGCCAGCAGTTTTATTAGCGGGGGGGCTCCTGAGCAGTTCTTC
TRBV27	TRBJ2-3	TRBD2	NA	CASNQLAGGPGDTQYF	TGTGCCAGCAACCAACTAGCGGGGGGGCCGGGAGATACGCAGTATTTT
TRBV20-1	TRBJ1-5	TRBD1	NA	CSAKQNGDREPQHF	TGCAGTGCTAAACAGAACGGGGACAGAGAACCCCAGCATTTT
TRBV20-1	TRBJ2-3	NA	few	CSARGARANTQYF	TGCAGTGCTAGAGGTGCGAGGGCAAATACGCAGTATTTT
TRBV30	TRBJ2-7	NA	NA	CAWSKTGYEQYF	TGTGCCTGGAGTAAAACGGGCTACGAGCAGTACTTC
TRBV7-2	TRBJ2-7	NA	NA	CASSLESGLSSYEQYF	TGTGCCAGCAGCTTAGAGAGCGGGCTTAGCTCCTACGAGCAGTACTTC
TRBV30	TRBJ2-1	TRBD2	few	CAWTSGIYNEQFF	TGTGCCTGGACTAGCGGGATCTACAATGAGCAGTTCTTC
TRBV2	TRBJ1-1	NA	NA	CASGRNPNTEAFF	TGTGCCAGCGGCAGGAACCCGAACACTGAAGCTTTCTTT
TRBV9	TRBJ1-2	NA	NA	CASSVVPGGAYYGYTF	TGTGCCAGCAGCGTAGTTCCCGGTGGGGCCTACTATGGCTACACCTTC
TRBV25-1	TRBJ1-1	NA	NA	CASSDRRQAQNTEAFF	TGTGCCAGCAGTGACCGACGACAGGCCCAGAACACTGAAGCTTTCTTT
TRBV7-2	TRBJ2-1	TRBD2	NA	CASNHGLDSGHAGFF	TGTGCCAGCAACCACGGACTAGATTCAGGCCACGCCGGGTTCTTC
TRBV7-9	TRBJ1-1	TRBD1	many	CASSLARGGSTEAFF	TGTGCCAGCAGCTTAGCGCGAGGGGGCAGTACTGAAGCTTTCTTT
TRBV7-2	TRBJ2-2	NA	NA	CASSLRRPANTGELFF	TGTGCCAGCAGCTTAAGGCGGCCTGCGAACACCGGGGAGCTGTTTTTT
TRBV2	TRBJ1-5	NA	few	CASSENGGGQPQHF	TGTGCCAGCAGTGAAAACGGTGGAGGTCAGCCCCAGCATTTT
TRBV20-1	TRBJ2-2	TRBD1	NA	CSARDIGQGANTGELFF	TGCAGTGCTAGAGATATAGGGCAGGGGGCGAACACCGGGGAGCTGTTTTTT
TRBV20-1	TRBJ2-7	NA	few	CSAKAFDYEQYF	TGCAGTGCCAAGGCGTTCGACTACGAGCAGTACTTC
TRBV9	TRBJ2-5	TRBD2	NA	CASSVPAGLAGTQETQYF	TGTGCCAGCAGCGTACCCGCAGGACTAGCGGGAACACAAGAGACCCAGTACTTC
TRBV18	TRBJ1-6	NA	NA	CASSRGDGYSPLHF	TGTGCCAGCTCACGCGGGGACGGATATTCACCCCTCCACTTT
TRBV6-5	TRBJ2-2	NA	NA	CASSYSRRLKNTGELFF	TGTGCCAGCAGTTACTCGAGACGCCTAAAGAACACCGGGGAGCTGTTTTTT
TRBV20-1	TRBJ1-6	NA	NA	CSARSPGRENSPLHF	TGCAGTGCTAGGTCCCCGGGACGGGAGAATTCACCCCTCCACTTT
TRBV5-5	TRBJ2-5	NA	few	CASSLQFFPFGEETQYF	TGTGCCAGCAGCTTGCAATTTTTCCCTTTTGGGGAGGAGACCCAGTACTTC
TRBV5-3	TRBJ2-2	TRBD2	few	CARSPPGVAGDHTGELFF	TGTGCCAGAAGCCCACCCGGGGTAGCGGGAGACCACACCGGGGAGCTGTTTTTT
TRBV7-9	TRBJ2-1	NA	NA	CASSSGQTLGYNEQFF	TGTGCCAGCAGCTCCGGACAGACGTTGGGGTACAATGAGCAGTTCTTC
TRBV20-1	TRBJ2-3	NA	NA	CSAVKSDTQYF	TGCAGTGCTGTCAAGTCGGATACGCAGTATTTT
TRBV11-3	TRBJ1-2	NA	NA	CASSLGSRYGYTF	TGTGCCAGCAGCTTGGGGTCTCGCTATGGCTACACCTTC
TRBV14	TRBJ2-7	NA	NA	CASSQGSPGNYEQYF	TGTGCCAGCAGCCAAGGGTCCCCTGGCAACTACGAGCAGTACTTC
TRBV6-5	TRBJ2-6	NA	many	CASSLQGPSGANVLTF	TGTGCCAGCAGTTTACAGGGCCCCTCTGGGGCCAACGTCCTGACTTTC
TRBV6-2/TRBV6-3	TRBJ1-5	TRBD1	few	CASTAFGTGKNQPQHF	TGTGCCAGCACCGCCTTCGGGACAGGAAAAAATCAGCCCCAGCATTTT
TRBV27	TRBJ2-2	TRBD2	NA	CASSLMGLAGNTGELFF	TGTGCCAGCAGTCTTATGGGACTAGCGGGGAACACCGGGGAGCTGTTTTTT
TRBV7-2	TRBJ2-2	TRBD2	NA	CASSSSSGRAGELFF	TGTGCCAGCAGCTCTTCTAGCGGGAGGGCCGGGGAGCTGTTTTTT
TRBV9	TRBJ2-5	TRBD1	NA	CASSYRGTETQYF	TGTGCCAGCAGCTACAGGGGGACAGAGACCCAGTACTTC
TRBV6-2/TRBV6-3	TRBJ2-1	TRBD1	NA	CASSDRTGRNEQFF	TGTGCCAGCAGCGACCGGACAGGCCGGAATGAGCAGTTCTTC
TRBV18	TRBJ2-7	NA	NA	CASSPTGGASSYEQYF	TGTGCCAGCTCACCAACGGGCGGGGCATCCTCCTACGAGCAGTACTTC
TRBV6-1	TRBJ2-7	NA	NA	CASSGEGSYEQYF	TGTGCCAGCAGTGGAGAGGGTTCCTACGAGCAGTACTTC
TRBV7-2	TRBJ2-3	NA	many	CASSSQPRSGADTQYF	TGTGCCAGCAGCTCACAGCCCCGGTCCGGGGCAGATACGCAGTATTTT
TRBV5-1	TRBJ2-7	NA	few	CASRPTGPSYEQYF	TGCGCCAGCAGGCCGACAGGACCCTCCTACGAGCAGTACTTC
TRBV20-1	TRBJ2-7	TRBD1	few	CSAQRTGGVGHKDEQYF	TGCAGTGCCCAGCGGACAGGGGGCGTTGGGCACAAGGACGAGCAGTACTTC
TRBV7-9	TRBJ1-2	TRBD1	many	CASSWDRGRGYGYTF	TGTGCCAGCAGCTGGGACAGGGGGCGCGGCTATGGCTACACCTTC
TRBV7-2	TRBJ2-5	NA	NA	CASSFRVEETQYF	TGTGCCAGCAGCTTTCGGGTCGAAGAGACCCAGTACTTC
TRBV18	TRBJ1-1	NA	NA	CASSPGGAGGGGAEAFF	TGTGCCAGCTCACCCGGGGGGGCTGGCGGGGGCGGCGCTGAAGCTTTCTTT
TRBV7-2	TRBJ1-4	NA	NA	CASSLDDPASEKLFF	TGTGCCAGCAGCTTAGATGACCCGGCCTCTGAAAAACTGTTTTTT
TRBV5-1	TRBJ1-6	NA	NA	CASSFGANYSPLHF	TGCGCCAGCAGCTTCGGAGCGAACTATTCACCCCTCCACTTT
TRBV7-9	TRBJ2-5	TRBD2	NA	CASSSMSVAGKETQYF	TGTGCCAGCAGTTCTATGAGCGTAGCGGGAAAGGAGACCCAGTACTTC
TRBV4-2	TRBJ1-4	TRBD1	NA	CASRGTDSQDKLFF	TGTGCCAGCCGCGGGACAGACAGCCAAGACAAACTGTTTTTT